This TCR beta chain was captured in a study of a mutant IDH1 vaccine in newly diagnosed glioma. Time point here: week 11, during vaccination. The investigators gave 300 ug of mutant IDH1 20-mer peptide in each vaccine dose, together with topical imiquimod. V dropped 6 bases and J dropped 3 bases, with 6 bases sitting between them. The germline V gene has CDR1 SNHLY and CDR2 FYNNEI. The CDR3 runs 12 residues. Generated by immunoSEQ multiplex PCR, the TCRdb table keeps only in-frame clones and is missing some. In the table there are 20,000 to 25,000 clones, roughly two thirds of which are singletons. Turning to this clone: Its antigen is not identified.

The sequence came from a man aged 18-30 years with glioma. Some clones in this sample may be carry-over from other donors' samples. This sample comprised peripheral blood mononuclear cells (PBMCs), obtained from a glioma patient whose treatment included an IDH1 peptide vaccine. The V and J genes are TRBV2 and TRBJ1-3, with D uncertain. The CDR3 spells CASRKGGNTIYF. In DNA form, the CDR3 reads TGTGCCAGCAGGAAAGGTGGAAACACCATATATTTT.